The present entry profiles one T cell receptor beta chain with its context. There are a few counts of this clone. Its antigen is currently not known. No base quality information exists; no much larger clone differs at one position. The immunoSEQ Assay, a bias-controlled multiplex PCR, was used to amplify TCRbeta CDR3 regions from genomic DNA. On the authors' methods: Within the assay, amplification of reference gene primers was used to estimate how many nucleated cells each sample contained. To quantify the absolute abundance of each unique TCRbeta CDR3 rearrangement, sequence reads were collapsed and filtered. For each sample, productive Simpson clonality was calculated as the square root of Simpson's diversity index over productive rearrangements. The clones in this table, taken by TCRdb from immuneACCESS, are in-frame only. Not every clone is retained; where verified, under half of the shortfall comes from an unresolved V gene, and the cause of the rest is unknown. The DNA gave D and trimming, while V, J and clone size come from that table. Recorded for this sample are about 150,000 clones; over 80% of them occurred a single time. The ten largest clones add up to about 5.7% of the sample.

This entry comes from a study of blood T cell repertoires in COVID-19 (dated by TCRdb to about 2020). About the investigation overall: Samples covering the acute and convalescent phases of COVID-19 were provided by collaborators in the United States, Italy and Spain. Deeply sampled blood TCRbeta repertoires from subjects exposed to, actively infected with, or recovered from COVID-19 were included in the dataset. The material from the prospective study consisted of cDNA or gDNA derived from T cells, B-cell-depleted T cells, or PBMCs. Where available, HLA class I and class II types were obtained from metadata supplied by the sample provider rather than from assay-based typing. Sample metadata almost always included a de-identified subject ID, COVID-19 status, age in years and sex. Samples were obtained from the ongoing ImmuneRACE study (first 160 participants) and from 950 to 1,500 subjects provided by 6 global collaborators. The repertoires were released in a freely available public database meant as a resource for research on the immune response to SARS-CoV-2. What the authors observed across the whole study: The quantity of clinical and demographic metadata differed by source and by participant and was supplied without curation.

Whole blood was collected in K2EDTA tubes by collaborating institutions according to the institutions' own protocols. For TCRbeta analysis, collaborators shipped samples as frozen whole blood, isolated PBMCs, or DNA extracted from either of those sample types. The specimen sequenced was peripheral blood. This TCR derives from an older man with acute or convalescent COVID-19.

The CDR3 is CASSPPGQGYYEQYF. The sequenced DNA is TGTGCCAGCAGCCCACCGGGACAGGGTTACTACGAGCAGTACTTC. This sequence uses TRBV6-5 and TRBJ2-7; 9 central bases correspond to TRBD1. CDR1 and CDR2, looked up from the germline V gene, are MNHEY and SVGAGI. Clipping removes 6 bases from V and 3 bases from J, with 9 as the unmatched junction base count. The CDR3 starts with the cysteine, ends with the phenylalanine, and has 15 residues. Only the CDR3 portion is preserved as DNA: 45 bases, with reading frame beginning at the first base.